Sequencing of this TCR beta chain was carried out in a study of T cell repertoires in cytomegalovirus infection (dated by TCRdb to the late 2010s). At the level of the whole study: The HLA type of each donor mattered for the analysis, because public TCR beta signatures pointed to carriage of CMV infection along with the matching HLA type. General findings and caveats noted by the study authors: The ex vivo response was dominated by HLA-C-restricted CMV-specific TCR beta clonotypes, which also provided the single most frequent clonotype in two of eight donors. Cumulative frequency of public TCR beta family members discriminated carriers of CMV infection plus the relevant HLA type in this cohort and an independent approximately 350-donor cohort.

The germline ends are 13 bases apart after V is trimmed by 2 bases and J by 6 bases. Taken from the germline V gene, the CDR1 and CDR2 loops are SGHTA and FQGNSA. Including the terminal cysteine and phenylalanine, the CDR3 comprises 14 residues. The entry retains the CDR3 DNA only, 42 bases that are in frame from base 1. This clonotype occurred many times. Its cognate antigen has yet to be identified. Base qualities are not recorded, but no much larger clone differs from it by a single base. These reads were obtained on an Illumina HiSeq 1500. The raw public reads went through TCRdb reprocessing: fastp at Q25, MiXCR clone calling, in-frame beta chains kept. Rows are combined by CDR3 protein, so each entry shows the most common genes and DNA. The sample profile shows approximately 70,000 distinct CDR3 sequences; around 3.8% of them were found once. The ten largest make up around 22% of the sample.

The sequencing input was PBMCs. The chain is assembled from TRBV7-2 and TRBJ1-1, and TRBD1 may be the D gene, going by 6 matching bases. This TCR came from a human donor in good health (CMV status not recorded). Some clones in this sample may be carry-over from other donors' samples. The DNA sequence reads TGTGCCAGCAGCTTAATGCGGGGGGCCCCTGAAGCTTTCTTT. This codes for CASSLMRGAPEAFF.